This TCR beta chain was recovered during a study of blood T cell repertoires in COVID-19. Study at large: Italy, Spain and the United States were the sources of the convalescent and acute COVID-19 samples. From T cells, B-cell-depleted T cells, or PBMCs came the material, which was cDNA or gDNA.

Trimming cost V 5 bases and J 3 bases; bases outside gene matches: 6. Looked up from germline, CDR1 is LNHDA and CDR2 is SQIVND (reference sequence). The CDR3 extends over 14 amino acids. Per the original data handling: Counts of nucleated cells, estimated from reference gene primer amplification, were obtained. Sequenced by immunoSEQ multiplex PCR; TCRdb stores in-frame clones only, minus some. D and trimming were read from the DNA, whereas the V and J calls and clone size are those reported in that table. The data show approximately 200,000 clones, 80% to 90% seen once. Sequences were obtained from peripheral blood. The chain is built from TRBV19 and TRBJ2-7; TRBD1 matches at 8 bases. The source of this sequence is a woman over 75 with acute or convalescent COVID-19. CDR3 region: CASSYGQGHYEQYF. The CDR3, as DNA: TGTGCCAGTAGTTACGGACAGGGCCACTACGAGCAGTACTTC.